Given below is one TCR beta chain in context. Its cognate antigen is unknown. Without the conserved terminal phenylalanine or tryptophan, this CDR3 likely stems from a read error. The sample is drawn from a study of CD8 T cells in ankylosing spondylitis. Germline V gives CDR1 SGHTA, CDR2 FQGTGA. V gave up 5 bases and J gave up 0 bases, with 27 bases separating them. This CDR3 has 20 residues. Findings and limits, study-wide: Clones linked with disease were CD8+ and fairly uncommon in the peripheral blood. Clones tied to disease were said to be significantly enriched in matched ankylosing spondylitis synovial fluid.

TCRdb re-called the 5' RACE reads through MiXCR, storing one row per CDR3 protein. The table has 200,000 to 300,000 distinct CDR3 sequences, 7.5% to 9% seen once. This receptor was identified in a male donor with ankylosing spondylitis or in good health (not recorded which). Input material: blood, either unsorted or a sorted T cell fraction (not recorded which). This chain joins TRBV7-3 and TRBJ2-3; D perhaps matches TRBD1 (5 bases). Written as DNA, the CDR3 is TGTGCCAGCAGCCAAAACCTCCCGAGCGAACAGGCTGGGAGCACAGATACGCAGTATTAT. Amino acids: CASSQNLPSEQAGSTDTQYY.